This TCR beta chain was obtained from a study of blood T cell repertoires in COVID-19. Whole-study context: Acute-phase and convalescent COVID-19 samples originated in the United States, Italy and Spain. In each case, the material was cDNA or gDNA derived from T cells, B-cell-depleted T cells, or PBMCs.

Generated by immunoSEQ multiplex PCR, the TCRdb table keeps only in-frame clones and is missing some. The sample holds roughly 110,000 clones, 85% to 90% seen once. Looked up from germline, CDR1 is MDHEN and CDR2 is SYDVKM. This CDR3 has 14 amino acids. Germline trimming cut 6 bases from V and 0 bases from J; bases unmatched to any gene: 4. This TCR was recovered from a woman aged 55-69 years with COVID-19, enrolled during active disease. The chain employs TRBV28 and TRBJ1-2; 7 bases agree with TRBD1. Sequencing used peripheral blood. CDR3 residues: CASRRDRTNYGYTF. The CDR3 region has the DNA TGTGCCAGCAGACGGGACAGAACTAACTATGGCTACACCTTC.